This T cell receptor beta chain was recovered during a study of shared clonotypes between healthy human individuals. General study points: Generally, naive subsets (rather than memory subsets) showed larger estimated richness. The sharing of 5% to 5.5% of naive CD4 clonotypes was seen across a few donors. Sample collection involved blood only; tissue repertoires are likely different.

Both subsets, CD45RA+ naive and CD45RA-negative memory, were split from the CD4+ cells. Note on this clone: Its antigen is undetermined.

The method was immunoSEQ multiplex PCR; TCRdb's version includes in-frame clones alone and lacks a portion of them. The sample consists of approximately 980,000 clones, about three quarters of them appearing once. The V end was cut by 1 base, the J end by 4 bases, with 8 bases between. CDR3 size: 13 residues. The germline V gene encodes CDR1 LGHNA and CDR2 YSLEER. Source material: memory CD4+ T cells sorted from blood. As to subset: CD45RA-negative fraction. This chain links TRBV4-3 with TRBJ2-7; D unresolved. This receptor was obtained from a man younger than 35 in good health. In DNA form, the CDR3 reads TGCGCCAGCAGCCAAGGCATTACATACGAGCAGTACTTC. This gives the protein CASSQGITYEQYF.